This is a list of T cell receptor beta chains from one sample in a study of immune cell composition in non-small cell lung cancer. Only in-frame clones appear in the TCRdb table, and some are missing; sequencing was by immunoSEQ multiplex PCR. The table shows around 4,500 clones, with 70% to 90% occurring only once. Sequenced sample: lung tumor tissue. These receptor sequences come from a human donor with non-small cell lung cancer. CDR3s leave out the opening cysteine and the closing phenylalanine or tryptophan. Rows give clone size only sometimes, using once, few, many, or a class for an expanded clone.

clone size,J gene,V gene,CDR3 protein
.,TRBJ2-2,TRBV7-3,ASSVRGGELF
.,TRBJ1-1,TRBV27,ASSLSRGERYTEAF
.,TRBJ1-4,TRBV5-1,ASSDGTYAPVEKLF
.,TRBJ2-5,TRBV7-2,ASSLVGTSAISSQETQY
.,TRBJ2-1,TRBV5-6,ASSYRDSPSSYNEQF
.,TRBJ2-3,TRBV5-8,ASSLTGNTQY
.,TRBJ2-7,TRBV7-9,ASSLAQGADEQY
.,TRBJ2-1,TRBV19,ASSIGDRGYNEQF
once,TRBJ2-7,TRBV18,ASSPPSGQTYEQY
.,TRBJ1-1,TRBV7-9,ASSFYTEAF
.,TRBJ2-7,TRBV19,ASSPGPGQGLGEQY
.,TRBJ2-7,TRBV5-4,ASSVGTSGSYEQY
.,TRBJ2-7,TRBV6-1,ASRTGSSYEQY
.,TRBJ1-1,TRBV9,ASSVVSGYTEAF
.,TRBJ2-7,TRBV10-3,AIGRVPQAEQY
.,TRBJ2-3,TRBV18,ASSPPVRGPGTDTQY
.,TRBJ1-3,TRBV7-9,ASSSGDVAGNTIY
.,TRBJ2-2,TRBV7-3,ASSSGHFTGELF
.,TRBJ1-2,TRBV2,ASSERQLYGYT
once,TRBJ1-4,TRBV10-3,AIRETGEANEKLF
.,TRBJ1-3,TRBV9,ASSPVLSGVGNTIY
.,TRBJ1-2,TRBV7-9,ASSLQEGYT
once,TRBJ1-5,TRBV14,ASSQNGGQPQH
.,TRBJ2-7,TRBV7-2,ASSFGLAYEQY
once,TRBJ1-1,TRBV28,ASLFRGFVTEAF
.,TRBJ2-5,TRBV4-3,ASSPTLFLGNQETQY
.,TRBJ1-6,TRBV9,ASSVEGRGSPLH
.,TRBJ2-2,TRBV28,ASSQWGGLAGGPNTGELF
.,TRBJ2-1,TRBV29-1,SAERLDSSSYNEQF
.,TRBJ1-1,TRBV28,ASSFILQGYEDTEAF
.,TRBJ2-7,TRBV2,ASSDLPELAGGPSYEQY
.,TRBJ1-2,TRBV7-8,ASSADRDYGYT
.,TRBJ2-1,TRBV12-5,ASGLGLGTGKYNEQF
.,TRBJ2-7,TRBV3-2,ASSPEY
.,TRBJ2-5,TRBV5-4,ASSLGDYQETQY
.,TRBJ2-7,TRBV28,ASSPRQFITYEQY
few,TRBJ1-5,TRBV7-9,ASSSGMDRWFDQPQH
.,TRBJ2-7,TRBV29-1,SVRQGKTYEQY
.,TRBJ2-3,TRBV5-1,ASSLTSGRADTQY
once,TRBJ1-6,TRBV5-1,ASSLGWGDSPLH
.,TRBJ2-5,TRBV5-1,ASSLEPQGPQETQY